Listed below are T cell receptor beta chains from one sample, sequenced in a study of T cells in Graves' hyperthyroidism and ophthalmopathy. MiXCR, applied by TCRdb to the multiplex PCR reads, yields one record per CDR3 protein. The sample has some 760,000 distinct CDR3 sequences, 13% to 15% seen once; the top ten hold roughly 10%. Sequenced material: blood. The receptors derive from a woman aged 18-29 years with Graves' hyperthyroidism. CDR3s include the opening cysteine and the closing phenylalanine or tryptophan. A D gene is named only where the DNA matches it firmly. The size field is filled for only some rows; it gives once, few, many or a size class.

v_gene: TRBV12-3/TRBV12-4; j_gene: TRBJ1-5; abundance: many; d_gene: -; CDR3nt: TGTGCCAGCAGTTTAAGACAGGCGGGGGGCAATCAGCCCCAGCATTTT; CDR3aa: CASSLRQAGGNQPQHF
v_gene: TRBV10-3; j_gene: TRBJ2-1; abundance: few; d_gene: TRBD1; CDR3nt: TGTGCCATCGGGGACAGGGACCATGAGCAGTTCTTC; CDR3aa: CAIGDRDHEQFF
v_gene: TRBV20-1; j_gene: TRBJ2-7; abundance: -; d_gene: TRBD2; CDR3nt: TGCAGTGCAATATCCGGGACTAGAACCTCCTACGAGCAGTACTTC; CDR3aa: CSAISGTRTSYEQYF
v_gene: TRBV30; j_gene: TRBJ1-2; abundance: many; d_gene: TRBD1; CDR3nt: TGTGCCTGGAAAAACCGGGACAGCAACTATGGCTACACCTTC; CDR3aa: CAWKNRDSNYGYTF
v_gene: TRBV20-1; j_gene: TRBJ2-7; abundance: -; d_gene: -; CDR3nt: TGCAGTGCTAGATCCCGGGTGGGGCCTACCTACGAGCAGTACTTC; CDR3aa: CSARSRVGPTYEQYF
v_gene: TRBV7-3; j_gene: TRBJ2-5; abundance: few; d_gene: TRBD1; CDR3nt: TGTGCCAGCAGCTTAACGGGGGACAGCAAGAGAAAAGAGACCCAGTACTTC; CDR3aa: CASSLTGDSKRKETQYF
v_gene: TRBV11-1; j_gene: TRBJ2-1; abundance: many; d_gene: TRBD1; CDR3nt: TGTGCCAGCAGCTTAGTTCAGGGGGCCAACAATGAGCAGTTCTTC; CDR3aa: CASSLVQGANNEQFF
v_gene: TRBV6-7; j_gene: TRBJ2-7; abundance: -; d_gene: -; CDR3nt: TGTGCCAGCAGTACTCCCAGGGTAGTGCAGTACTTC; CDR3aa: CASSTPRVVQYF
v_gene: TRBV6-2/TRBV6-3; j_gene: TRBJ1-2; abundance: many; d_gene: TRBD1; CDR3nt: TGTGCCAGCAGTTCACAGGGGACGGATGGCTACACCTTC; CDR3aa: CASSSQGTDGYTF
v_gene: TRBV28; j_gene: TRBJ2-3; abundance: -; d_gene: -; CDR3nt: TGTGCCAGCAGCGACAGCGCTAGCACAGATACGCAGTATTTT; CDR3aa: CASSDSASTDTQYF
v_gene: TRBV13; j_gene: TRBJ2-1; abundance: many; d_gene: TRBD2; CDR3nt: TGTGCCAGCGGTCGCGGGAGCGACAATGAGCAGTTCTTC; CDR3aa: CASGRGSDNEQFF
v_gene: TRBV19; j_gene: TRBJ2-1; abundance: few; d_gene: TRBD2; CDR3nt: TGTGCCAGTACCCAAGGGGCTAGCGGGAGCTCCTACAATGAGCAGTTCTTC; CDR3aa: CASTQGASGSSYNEQFF
v_gene: TRBV20-1; j_gene: TRBJ2-1; abundance: many; d_gene: TRBD2; CDR3nt: TGCAGTGCTAGGCCCGCGGGGGTGAATGAGCAGTTCTTC; CDR3aa: CSARPAGVNEQFF
v_gene: TRBV20-1; j_gene: TRBJ2-7; abundance: many; d_gene: -; CDR3nt: TGCAGTGCTAGATCTCCAGGGTTCCACGAGCAGTACTTC; CDR3aa: CSARSPGFHEQYF
v_gene: TRBV9; j_gene: TRBJ2-6; abundance: -; d_gene: TRBD2; CDR3nt: TGTGTCAGCAGCGCGCCCGGGACTAGCTCTGGGGCCAACGTCCTGACTTTC; CDR3aa: CVSSAPGTSSGANVLTF
v_gene: TRBV7-2; j_gene: TRBJ1-5; abundance: few; d_gene: TRBD1; CDR3nt: TGTGCCAGCAGCTTGCCGGGACAGGGGATCGGCAATCAGCCCCAGCATTTT; CDR3aa: CASSLPGQGIGNQPQHF
v_gene: TRBV20-1; j_gene: TRBJ2-7; abundance: many; d_gene: TRBD2; CDR3nt: TGCAGTGCTAGAGGCCCAACTAGCGGGAGTACTGGGCAGTACTTC; CDR3aa: CSARGPTSGSTGQYF
v_gene: TRBV13; j_gene: TRBJ2-3; abundance: -; d_gene: TRBD1; CDR3nt: TGTGCCAGCAGCTTAGGACCGGGACAGGGGAAAGATACGCAGTATTTT; CDR3aa: CASSLGPGQGKDTQYF
v_gene: TRBV5-1; j_gene: TRBJ2-7; abundance: many; d_gene: -; CDR3nt: TGTGCCAGCAGCTTGGAGGGTTTTGAGCAGTACTTC; CDR3aa: CASSLEGFEQYF
v_gene: TRBV30; j_gene: TRBJ1-6; abundance: many; d_gene: -; CDR3nt: TGTGCCTGGAGTGTAAGAGGGGGGCTAAATTCACCCCTCCACTTT; CDR3aa: CAWSVRGGLNSPLHF
v_gene: TRBV30; j_gene: TRBJ2-7; abundance: -; d_gene: -; CDR3nt: TGTGCCTGGAGTGTACCAGGTGCCCCCTACGAGCAGTACTTC; CDR3aa: CAWSVPGAPYEQYF
v_gene: TRBV20-1; j_gene: TRBJ1-1; abundance: many; d_gene: -; CDR3nt: TGCAGTGCTGTCATACAGGAGGCCACTGAAGCTTTCTTT; CDR3aa: CSAVIQEATEAFF
v_gene: TRBV30; j_gene: TRBJ2-7; abundance: -; d_gene: TRBD2; CDR3nt: TGTGCCTGGAGTTACCCCTCAACTAGCGGGAGGCCCCAAGCCGAGCAGTACTTC; CDR3aa: CAWSYPSTSGRPQAEQYF
v_gene: TRBV7-6; j_gene: TRBJ1-5; abundance: few; d_gene: -; CDR3nt: TGTGCCAGCAGCTTAGGTGGAGGGACGAGAGGCAATCAGCCCCAGCATTTT; CDR3aa: CASSLGGGTRGNQPQHF
v_gene: TRBV6-2/TRBV6-3; j_gene: TRBJ2-1; abundance: few; d_gene: -; CDR3nt: TGTGCCAGCAGCCGGGACTCAACCTACAATGAGCAGTTCTTC; CDR3aa: CASSRDSTYNEQFF
v_gene: TRBV6-1; j_gene: TRBJ2-2; abundance: many; d_gene: -; CDR3nt: TGTGCCACGCTCGGTGGAACGGCCGGGGAGCTGTTTTTT; CDR3aa: CATLGGTAGELFF
v_gene: TRBV7-9; j_gene: TRBJ2-1; abundance: many; d_gene: TRBD2; CDR3nt: TGTGCCAGCAGCTTAATCCCCCCCGACTTGTTAGCGGGAGGGATAGCCTACAATGAGCAGTTCTTC; CDR3aa: CASSLIPPDLLAGGIAYNEQFF
v_gene: TRBV29-1; j_gene: TRBJ2-3; abundance: few; d_gene: TRBD2; CDR3nt: TGCAGCGTTCACAGTAGCGGGAGGTTTACAGATACGCAGTATTTT; CDR3aa: CSVHSSGRFTDTQYF
v_gene: TRBV20-1; j_gene: TRBJ1-2; abundance: many; d_gene: -; CDR3nt: TGCAGTGCCACGGACCATGGCTACACCTTC; CDR3aa: CSATDHGYTF
v_gene: TRBV28; j_gene: TRBJ2-7; abundance: -; d_gene: -; CDR3nt: TGTGCCAGCAGTTTCTTATGGGGTGACGGGGACTACGAGCAGTACTTC; CDR3aa: CASSFLWGDGDYEQYF
v_gene: TRBV27; j_gene: TRBJ2-2; abundance: -; d_gene: TRBD2; CDR3nt: TGTGCCAGCAGTCCTCGGACTAGCGGGAGGGCGAGCGGGGAGCTGTTTTTT; CDR3aa: CASSPRTSGRASGELFF
v_gene: TRBV7-9; j_gene: TRBJ1-5; abundance: many; d_gene: -; CDR3nt: TGTGCCAGCAGCTCCGGTTCTCCCGGCCCACAGCCCCAGCATTTT; CDR3aa: CASSSGSPGPQPQHF
v_gene: TRBV18; j_gene: TRBJ2-1; abundance: many; d_gene: TRBD2; CDR3nt: TGTGCCAGCTCGCAAAGGGGACTAGCGTTTCACAATGAGCAGTTCTTC; CDR3aa: CASSQRGLAFHNEQFF
v_gene: TRBV5-1; j_gene: TRBJ1-1; abundance: -; d_gene: TRBD1; CDR3nt: TGCGCCAGCAGCTTATTGACAGGGACGAACACTGAAGCTTTCTTT; CDR3aa: CASSLLTGTNTEAFF
v_gene: TRBV2; j_gene: TRBJ2-2; abundance: many; d_gene: -; CDR3nt: TGTGCCAGCAGTGACTTTACCGGGGAGCTGTTTTTT; CDR3aa: CASSDFTGELFF
v_gene: TRBV10-3; j_gene: TRBJ2-1; abundance: few; d_gene: TRBD2; CDR3nt: TGTGCCATCAGTGAGTCGGGAGGGCCAAATGAGCAGTTCTTC; CDR3aa: CAISESGGPNEQFF
v_gene: TRBV30; j_gene: TRBJ2-2; abundance: many; d_gene: TRBD2; CDR3nt: TGTGCCGGGGGGGGACGGGGACCTGCATCCGGGGAGCTGTTTTTT; CDR3aa: CAGGGRGPASGELFF
v_gene: TRBV2; j_gene: TRBJ1-2; abundance: many; d_gene: -; CDR3nt: TGTGCCAGCAGTAGGGACGGCTCCTATTATGGCTACACCTTC; CDR3aa: CASSRDGSYYGYTF
v_gene: TRBV30; j_gene: TRBJ2-4; abundance: many; d_gene: TRBD2; CDR3nt: TGTGCCTGGAGTGTGCGGGGACGCGGGGGAGGCCAAAACATTCAGTACTTC; CDR3aa: CAWSVRGRGGGQNIQYF
v_gene: TRBV4-3; j_gene: TRBJ2-1; abundance: few; d_gene: -; CDR3nt: TGCGCCAGCAGCCAACGGGACCAGGACCCCTACAATGAGCAGTTCTTC; CDR3aa: CASSQRDQDPYNEQFF
v_gene: TRBV2; j_gene: TRBJ2-1; abundance: many; d_gene: TRBD1; CDR3nt: TGTGCCAGCAGTGGTTCGGGACAGGGGATTAGTGAGCAGTTCTTC; CDR3aa: CASSGSGQGISEQFF
v_gene: TRBV29-1; j_gene: TRBJ2-1; abundance: -; d_gene: TRBD2; CDR3nt: TGCAGCGTTTTCGCGGGAGGACTTGACAATGAGCAGTTCTTC; CDR3aa: CSVFAGGLDNEQFF
v_gene: TRBV19; j_gene: TRBJ1-5; abundance: -; d_gene: -; CDR3nt: TGTGCCAGTACCCGGACACTTAGCAATCAGCCCCAGCATTTT; CDR3aa: CASTRTLSNQPQHF
v_gene: TRBV7-9; j_gene: TRBJ1-1; abundance: -; d_gene: TRBD1; CDR3nt: TGTGCCAGCAGCTTACCGACAGGGGTGGGGAACACTGAAGCTTTCTTT; CDR3aa: CASSLPTGVGNTEAFF
v_gene: TRBV10-2; j_gene: TRBJ2-7; abundance: few; d_gene: -; CDR3nt: TGCGCCAGCAGTGACGGGCGGGTTAGGGAGCAGTACTTC; CDR3aa: CASSDGRVREQYF
v_gene: TRBV18; j_gene: TRBJ1-4; abundance: many; d_gene: -; CDR3nt: TGTGCCAGCTCACCGAAGGGGGGTCGAGAAAAACTGTTTTTT; CDR3aa: CASSPKGGREKLFF
v_gene: TRBV4-1; j_gene: TRBJ2-1; abundance: -; d_gene: -; CDR3nt: TGCGCCAGCACCCACCCAGGGACGGGGAATGAGCAGTTCTTC; CDR3aa: CASTHPGTGNEQFF
v_gene: TRBV12-3/TRBV12-4; j_gene: TRBJ1-1; abundance: many; d_gene: -; CDR3nt: TGTGCCAGCAGTCGTTGGGGTAGATGGGCTTTCTTT; CDR3aa: CASSRWGRWAFF
v_gene: TRBV10-3; j_gene: TRBJ2-6; abundance: -; d_gene: TRBD1; CDR3nt: TGTGCCATCAGTGAACAGGACAGGGGTAAAAACGCCAACGTCCTGACTTTC; CDR3aa: CAISEQDRGKNANVLTF
v_gene: TRBV20-1; j_gene: TRBJ2-1; abundance: many; d_gene: TRBD2; CDR3nt: TGCAGTGCTAGAGATCCTGCTGCGGGAGGGCCACCGTCCTACAATGAGCAGTTCTTC; CDR3aa: CSARDPAAGGPPSYNEQFF
v_gene: TRBV2; j_gene: TRBJ1-5; abundance: few; d_gene: -; CDR3nt: TGTGCCAGCAGTGAATTAGTTAGCAATCAGCCCCAGCATTTT; CDR3aa: CASSELVSNQPQHF